This T cell receptor beta chain stems from a study of regulatory T cells in long-lasting Graves disease. This clonotype has only a few counts. Its matching antigen is unknown. Study conclusions and caveats: Lower TCR diversity was seen in persistent Graves' patients than in newly diagnosed ones.

Time point specified: newly diagnosed GD, antithyroid drugs for less than 3 months. PBMC-extracted RNA yielded the TCR library. Enrollment of patients was through an endocrinology department in Xi'an, China. Staff drew around 10 milliliters of peripheral blood into EDTA tubes. CDR3-region Arm-PCR and iRepertoire HTBI primers produced the TCR beta libraries. TCRdb independently ran MiXCR on the multiplex PCR reads; one entry per CDR3 protein. The sample records around 460,000 distinct CDR3 sequences, 14% being singletons. CDR3 length: 15 residues. V shed 10 bases and J shed 6 bases, with 24 bases lying between them. Germline assignment: CDR1 MNHNS and CDR2 SASEGT. The sample also formed part of further work on T cells in Graves' hyperthyroidism and ophthalmopathy. Per that paper: First-round RT-PCR targeting the TCR CDR3 was performed with the HTBI primer set.

The V call is TRBV6-1, the J call TRBJ1-1, with unresolved D. The material was peripheral blood mononuclear cells (PBMCs), obtained at new diagnosis, from a patient treated with antithyroid drugs. The sequence came from a woman between 45 and 60 years old with Graves disease. This CDR3 is CATHPGPDRAAEAFF. In nucleotides, the CDR3 is TGTGCCACTCACCCGGGCCCTGATCGGGCGGCTGAAGCTTTCTTT.